This entry lists 23 T cell receptor beta chains sequenced from one sample in a study of CD8 T cells in Susac syndrome. A quantity of roughly 0.5 to 1 ug RNA underwent reverse transcription using random hexamers. A single record per CDR3 protein comes from TCRdb applying MiXCR to the immunoSEQ multiplex PCR reads. Seen here are about 400,000 distinct CDR3 sequences, more than 80% observed once, and the top ten hold under 0.15%. Sequencing was carried out using CD8+ T cells from PBMCs. The receptor set was obtained from a human donor with multiple sclerosis.

V gene TRBV20-1 combines with J gene TRBJ2-5; 8 bases are a match to TRBD1. V lost 3 bases to trimming and J lost 6 bases; unmatched junction nucleotides: 9. The CDR3 is 14 amino acids. The V gene's germline CDR1 is DFQATT and CDR2 SNEGSKA (reference sequence). Here the CDR3 DNA reads TGCAGTGCTAGCTGGACAGGGCAAGTACAGACCCAGTACTTC. It encodes CSASWTGQVQTQYF.

CDR3 sequence: CASSIIGESSQETQYF. The CDR3, as DNA: TGTGCCAGTAGTATAATTGGCGAGAGTTCCCAAGAGACCCAGTACTTC. The rearrangement uses TRBV19 and TRBJ2-5; D uncertain. The V end lost 2 bases, the J end lost 1 base, and 14 bases lay between the germline ends. CDR3 size: 16 residues. The germline V gene has CDR1 LNHDA and CDR2 SQIVND (reference sequence).

In this sample, this clonotype turned up once. The chain couples TRBV19 to TRBJ1-5; D is uncertain. Germline CDR1 LNHDA, CDR2 SQIVND (reference sequence). With 5 bases removed from V and 6 bases from J, the gap between germline ends came to 11 bases. The CDR3 consists of 13 residues. CDR3 protein: CASSPDNLQPQHF. As DNA, the CDR3 is TGTGCCAGTAGTCCGGATAACCTTCAGCCCCAGCATTTT.

The chain recombines TRBV6-1 with TRBJ2-5; 7 bases line up with TRBD1. After removal of 5 bases from V and 9 bases from J, the junction contained 9 bases not matched to a gene. Germline CDR1 is MNHNS and CDR2 is SASEGT. This CDR3 contains 13 residues. For the CDR3, the DNA is TGTGCCAGCAGTACAGGGGACACTGGCTCCCAGTACTTC. Translating gives CASSTGDTGSQYF.

This clonotype was found once. The chain links TRBV20-1 to TRBJ1-1; D might be TRBD1 (5 bases). The V end was cut by 7 bases, the J end by 1 base, with 10 bases between. The CDR3 has 12 amino acids. Looked up from germline, CDR1 is DFQATT and CDR2 is SNEGSKA (reference sequence). Here the CDR3 reads CSVTDKNTEAFF. CDR3 coding DNA: TGCAGTGTGACGGACAAGAACACTGAAGCTTTCTTT.

The chain recombines TRBV12-3 or TRBV12-4 with TRBJ1-2; tentative D call: TRBD1 (6 bases). V was trimmed by 2 bases and J by 4 bases, leaving 20 bases between them. The CDR3 is 17 amino acids. This CDR3 reads CASSLTVGGHQLYGYTF. The CDR3 DNA is TGTGCCAGCAGTTTAACCGTGGGGGGGCATCAACTCTATGGCTACACCTTC.

The rearrangement links TRBV27 to TRBJ2-1; TRBD1 is a possible D gene (5 bases). The CDR3 totals 17 residues. The V end was cut by 4 bases, the J end by 5 bases, with 21 bases between. Germline CDR1 and CDR2: MNHEY and SMNVEV (reference sequence). The CDR3 region has the DNA TGTGCCAGCAGTTCAGGGATGGGGTCGATTGGGCACAATGAGCAGTTCTTC. The encoded protein is CASSSGMGSIGHNEQFF.

V gene TRBV27 combines with J gene TRBJ2-1; the match to TRBD1 covers 7 bases. Germline V gene data show CDR1 as MNHEY and CDR2 as SMNVEV (reference sequence). The CDR3 covers 16 residues. The junction had 5 bases not matched to a gene; V was cut back by 1 base and J by 2 bases. For the CDR3, the DNA is TGTGCCAGCAGTTTATTAGGTACAGGGGCCTACAATGAGCAGTTCTTC. This gives the protein CASSLLGTGAYNEQFF.

The J gene is TRBJ2-1, the V gene TRBV25-1, with 7 bases lining up with TRBD2. Germline loops: CDR1 MGHDK, CDR2 SYGVNS. The CDR3 consists of 15 residues. The J segment lost 7 bases and the V segment lost 6 bases, leaving 12 bases of the junction unmatched. DNA for the CDR3: TGTGCCAGCAGACACGGACTAGAATTGATGAATGAGCAGTTCTTC. This translates into CASRHGLELMNEQFF.

The sample holds one count of this clonotype. This rearrangement joins TRBV19 to TRBJ1-2; the D gene is possibly TRBD1 (6 bases). Trimming removed 3 bases at V and 8 bases at J, with 19 bases between. The CDR3 sequence is 15 residues long. Germline-derived CDR1 and CDR2 are LNHDA and SQIVND (reference sequence). The CDR3 coding sequence is TGTGCCAGTAGTATTTTCCCCGGGGGGGGCCACGGCTACACCTTC. Translation: CASSIFPGGGHGYTF.

The genes are TRBV5-1 and TRBJ1-1, with 10 bases lining up with TRBD1. The germline gives CDR1 SGHRS, CDR2 YFSETQ. The V and J ends lost 3 bases and 3 bases, in that order; junction bases with no gene match: 11. The CDR3 extends over 17 amino acids. The CDR3 region has the DNA TGCGCCAGCAGCTGTATTACATCGGACAGGGGGTACACTGAAGCTTTCTTT. This sequence encodes CASSCITSDRGYTEAFF.

This clonotype was observed once. The chain employs TRBV25-1 and TRBJ1-1, with D unresolved. The CDR3 is 15 residues long. Trimming shortened V by 3 bases and J by 0 bases, and 11 bases separated the two germline ends. Germline V gene sequence: CDR1 MGHDK, CDR2 SYGVNS. CDR3 region: CASSDLRGMNTEAFF. The CDR3 nucleotides read TGTGCCAGCAGTGACCTACGAGGGATGAACACTGAAGCTTTCTTT.

V and J are TRBV9 and TRBJ1-1, with D unclear. The V gene's germline CDR1 is SGDLS and CDR2 YYNGEE. Trimming left V 3 bases short and J 3 bases short, with 6 bases between. The CDR3 runs to 12 residues. CDR3 coding DNA: TGTGCCAGCAGCGCGCGGGACACTGAAGCTTTCTTT. Its translation is CASSARDTEAFF.

V is TRBV15 and J is TRBJ2-1; D may match TRBD1 or TRBD2 (5 bases each). The CDR3 totals 16 residues. V lost 0 bases and J 4 bases, leaving 13 bases between the germline ends. Looked up from germline, CDR1 is LNHNV and CDR2 is YYDKDF (reference sequence). The DNA for the CDR3 is TGTGCCACCAGCAGAGATCCTGGGGGAGTGTACAATGAGCAGTTCTTC. As protein: CATSRDPGGVYNEQFF. Complete variable domain (other parts from reference TRBV15 and TRBJ2-1): DAMVIQNPRYQVTQFGKPVTLSCSQTLNHNVMYWYQQKSSQAPKLLFHYYDKDFNNEADTPDNFQSRRPNTSFCFLDIRSPGLGDTAMYLCATSRDPGGVYNEQFFGPGTRLTVL.

V gene TRBV7-9 combines with J gene TRBJ2-7; D is perhaps TRBD1 (5 bases). Trimming left V 6 bases short and J 3 bases short, with 12 bases between. Germline CDR1 SEHNR, CDR2 FQNEAQ (reference sequence). CDR3 size: 13 residues. CDR3: CASSSDSFYEQYF. CDR3 coding DNA: TGTGCCAGCAGTTCCGACAGCTTCTACGAGCAGTACTTC.

The chain joins TRBV30 to TRBJ2-3; 8 nucleotides agree with TRBD2. The V and J ends lost 3 bases and 2 bases, in that order; junction bases with no gene match: 10. The CDR3 is 16 amino acids. Germline lookup yields CDR1 GTSNPN and CDR2 SVGIG (reference sequence). The CDR3 region has the DNA TGTGCCTGGAGCCCGCTCACTAGCGGAATCACAGATACGCAGTATTTT. This sequence encodes CAWSPLTSGITDTQYF.

The chain is built from TRBV5-5 and TRBJ1-1, with TRBD1 identical over 10 bases. The CDR3 sequence is 15 residues long. V lost 0 bases and J lost 5; bases outside the gene matches: 4. The germline CDR1 and CDR2 sequences are SGHKS and YYEKEE (reference sequence). In DNA, the CDR3 is TGTGCCAGCAGCTTGGAAGGGACAGGGGTGACTGAAGCTTTCTTT. It encodes CASSLEGTGVTEAFF.

The V gene is TRBV4-1, the J gene TRBJ1-1; D remains unclear. Germline V CDR1 and CDR2: MGHRA, YSYEKL. V lost 3 bases and J 4 bases, leaving 12 bases between the germline ends. The CDR3 extends over 14 amino acids. The CDR3 bases are TGCGCCAGCAGCCAGGGGTCCTGGGGCACTGAAGCTTTCTTT. Protein sequence: CASSQGSWGTEAFF.

The V gene is TRBV4-1, the J gene TRBJ2-3; the D is unclear. The CDR3 covers 20 residues. Germline values: CDR1 MGHRA, CDR2 YSYEKL. V gave up 0 bases and J gave up 4 bases, with 26 bases separating them. CDR3 nucleotides: TGCGCCAGCAGCCAAGATTGGTGGATGGGGAAAGGGCCAGGTCCAGATACGCAGTATTTT. As protein: CASSQDWWMGKGPGPDTQYF.

This clonotype appeared once. A read error may produce the germline difference seen at one junction end. The chain carries TRBV12-3 or TRBV12-4 and TRBJ2-1; D possibly matches TRBD1 or TRBD2 (7 bases each). This CDR3 comprises 14 residues. The CDR3 loop reads CASSFGRGGSEEFF. The CDR3 DNA follows: TGTGCCAGCAGTTTTGGCAGGGGGGGTTCTGAGGAGTTCTTC.

The chain is built from TRBV6-6 and TRBJ2-3; maybe TRBD2 (6 bases). Per germline, CDR1 MNHNY and CDR2 SVGAGI (reference sequence). The CDR3 is made up of 13 amino acids. V dropped 6 bases and J dropped 5 bases, with 12 bases sitting between them. The CDR3 spells CASRALEGDTQYF. The CDR3 coding sequence is TGTGCCAGCAGAGCCCTGGAGGGAGATACGCAGTATTTT.

The table lists this clonotype with a count of one. The rearrangement joins TRBV4-1 to TRBJ2-1; 9 bases align to TRBD1. The ends lost 1 base at V and 6 bases at J; junction bases unmatched: 7. This CDR3 has 16 amino acids. The germline gives CDR1 MGHRA, CDR2 YSYEKL. CDR3 in amino acids: CASSQGPGQGVNEQFF. CDR3 DNA sequence: TGCGCCAGCAGCCAAGGCCCGGGACAGGGCGTCAATGAGCAGTTCTTC.

The chain is built from TRBV3-1 and TRBJ1-3; D possibly corresponds to TRBD1 (5 bases). Trimming took 7 bases from V and 0 from J, leaving 13 bases between them. The CDR3 runs to 15 residues. Germline CDR1 and CDR2: LGHDT and YNNKEL (reference sequence). CDR3 DNA sequence: TGTGCCAGCACACAGGACCCAGGCTCTGGAAACACCATATATTTT. It translates to CASTQDPGSGNTIYF.